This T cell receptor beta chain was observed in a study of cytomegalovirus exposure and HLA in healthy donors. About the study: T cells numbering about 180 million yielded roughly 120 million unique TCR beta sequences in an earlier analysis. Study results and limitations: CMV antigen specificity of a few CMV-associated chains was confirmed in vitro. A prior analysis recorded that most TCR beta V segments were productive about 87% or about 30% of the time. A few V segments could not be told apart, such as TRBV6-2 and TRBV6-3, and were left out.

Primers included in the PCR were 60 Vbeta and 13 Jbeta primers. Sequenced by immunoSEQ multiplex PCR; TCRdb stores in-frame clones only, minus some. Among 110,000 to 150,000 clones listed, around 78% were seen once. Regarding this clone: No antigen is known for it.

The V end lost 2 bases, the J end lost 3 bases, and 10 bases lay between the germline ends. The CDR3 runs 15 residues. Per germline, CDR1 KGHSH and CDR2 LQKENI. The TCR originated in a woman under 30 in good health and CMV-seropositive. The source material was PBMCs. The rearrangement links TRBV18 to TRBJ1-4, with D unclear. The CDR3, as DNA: TGTGCCAGCTCACCAGCCCCAGGTCCTAATGAAAAACTGTTTTTT. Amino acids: CASSPAPGPNEKLFF. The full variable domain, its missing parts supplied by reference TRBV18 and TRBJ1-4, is NAGVMQNPRHLVRRRGQEARLRCSPMKGHSHVYWYRQLPEEGLKFMVYLQKENIIDESGMPKERFSAEFPKEGPSILRIQQVVRGDSAAYFCASSPAPGPNEKLFFGSGTQLSVL.